The 13 T cell receptor beta chains listed next were all sequenced from one sample in a study of vaccination effects on CD4 cells after COVID-19. For these TCRs, the target antigens are not known. In the ViraFEST assay, antigen-specific CD4+ clonotypes were identified by expansion after peptide-pool stimulation. Culture lasted about 11 days before CD4+ T cell isolation. Neither prior SARS-CoV-2 infection nor positive nucleocapsid antibodies were present in the vaccine recipients. Repertoires were generated with immunoSEQ multiplex PCR, while TCRdb's copy carries only in-frame clones and drops some. The sample records about 71,000 clones, around 76% being singletons. The material was CD4+ T cells from PBMCs cultured with HCoV-OC43 spike peptides, obtained before COVID-19 vaccination. Sample subset: HCoV-OC43 spike overlapping peptide pool stimulation. The origin of the receptors is a human donor who received a COVID-19 vaccine.

The chain is built from TRBV10-3 and TRBJ1-1; a weak D match, TRBD1 (6 bases). This CDR3 is 12 amino acids long. Germline V gives CDR1 ENHRY, CDR2 SYGVKD. The ends were cut back, 1 base at V and 8 bases at J, with 8 bases in the middle. Written as DNA, the CDR3 is TGTGCCATCAGTGAGTGGCAGGGGGAAGCTTTCTTT. Amino acid sequence: CAISEWQGEAFF.

The V gene is TRBV5-8, the J gene TRBJ2-7, with TRBD1 matching over 8 bases. Germline trimming cut 4 bases from V and 5 bases from J; bases unmatched to any gene: 11. The CDR3 is 15 residues long. Looked up from germline, CDR1 is SGHTS and CDR2 is YDEGEE. CDR3: CASSIVRTGLHEQYV. Written as DNA, the CDR3 is TGTGCCAGCAGCATAGTTCGGACAGGGTTGCACGAGCAGTACGTC.

A single count supports this clone. The chain recombines TRBV30 with TRBJ1-4; D is unclear. Germline-derived CDR1 and CDR2 are GTSNPN and SVGIG (reference sequence). CDR3 length: 13 residues. V shed 2 bases and J shed 6 bases, with 10 bases lying between them. CDR3 region: CAWSPDTYEKLFF. In DNA, the CDR3 is TGTGCCTGGAGTCCAGACACGTATGAAAAACTGTTTTTT.

The V call is TRBV6-2 or TRBV6-3, the J call TRBJ2-7; D unresolved. The CDR3 contains 13 residues. The V and J ends lost 4 bases and 0 bases respectively, with 7 bases between them. In germline, CDR1 is MNHEY, CDR2 SVGEGT. The CDR3 loop is CASSFGVSYEQYV. The CDR3 DNA reads TGTGCCAGCAGTTTTGGGGTCTCCTACGAGCAGTACGTC.

J is TRBJ1-2 and V is TRBV2; the match to TRBD1 covers 8 bases. The trim removed 6 bases at V and 4 bases at J, leaving 7 bases unmatched. Germline CDR1 reads SNHLY; CDR2 reads FYNNEI. This CDR3 spans 14 amino acids. The CDR3 DNA reads as TGTGCCAGCAGCGATTCCACAGGGGGCTATGGCTACACCTTC. As protein: CASSDSTGGYGYTF.

This sequence joins TRBV4-3 and TRBJ2-2; D gene ambiguous. Germline loops: CDR1 LGHNA, CDR2 YSLEER. The length of the CDR3 is 15 residues. With 4 bases removed from V and 1 base from J, the gap between germline ends came to 10 bases. CDR3: CASSPQDENTGELFF. DNA of the CDR3: TGCGCCAGCAGCCCTCAGGACGAGAACACCGGGGAGCTGTTTTTT.

The chain joins TRBV28 to TRBJ1-3, with 8 nucleotides matching TRBD1. The CDR3 is made up of 15 amino acids. Germline-derived CDR1 and CDR2 are MDHEN and SYDVKM. After removal of 3 bases from V and 0 bases from J, the junction contained 1 base not matched to a gene. CDR3 coding DNA: TGTGCCAGCAGTTTGGGACAGGTCTCTGGAAACACCATATATTTT. It specifies CASSLGQVSGNTIYF.

V usage is TRBV5-4 and J usage is TRBJ2-7; a weak D match, TRBD2 (5 bases). Germline loops: CDR1 SGHNT, CDR2 YYREEE (reference sequence). The CDR3 is made up of 13 amino acids. V gave up 4 bases and J gave up 0 bases, with 8 bases separating them. The CDR3 sequence: CASSVRDSYEQYV. CDR3 nucleotide sequence: TGTGCCAGCAGCGTCCGGGACTCCTACGAGCAGTACGTC.

The chain joins TRBV5-1 to TRBJ2-7; a possible D gene is TRBD2 (5 bases). Per germline, CDR1 SGHRS and CDR2 YFSETQ. V was cut by 3 bases and J by 4 bases, with 17 bases left in between. The CDR3 contains 15 residues. The CDR3 here is CASSSDGSNQYEQYV. CDR3 nucleotide sequence: TGCGCCAGCAGCTCCGATGGGAGCAACCAATACGAGCAGTACGTC.

The rearrangement links TRBV19 to TRBJ2-1, with a possible D match to TRBD1 (5 bases). This CDR3 contains 15 residues. Germline CDR1 LNHDA, CDR2 SQIVND (reference sequence). V lost 4 bases, J lost 8 bases, and 18 bases lay in between. The CDR3 reads CASSTQPQVSHEQFF. The CDR3 coding sequence is TGTGCCAGTAGTACCCAGCCACAGGTTTCGCATGAGCAGTTCTTC.

This chain joins TRBV7-9 and TRBJ1-6; D perhaps matches TRBD1 (6 bases). CDR3 length equals 15 residues. The germline gives CDR1 SEHNR, CDR2 FQNEAQ (reference sequence). V lost 5 bases and J 9 bases, leaving 17 bases between the germline ends. Written as DNA, the CDR3 is TGTGCCAGCAGCCCCTCGACAGGAGGGAGTTCACCCCTCCACTTT. This encodes CASSPSTGGSSPLHF.

The chain is built from TRBV6-6 and TRBJ1-3; D is possibly TRBD1 (5 bases). V lost 8 bases, J lost 0 bases, and 8 bases lay in between. CDR3 size: 13 residues. Germline V gene lookup returns CDR1 MNHNY and CDR2 SVGAGI (reference sequence). CDR3 coding DNA: TGTGCCAGCGGGGGAAGCTCTGGAAACACCATATATTTT. Translation: CASGGSSGNTIYF.

V is TRBV19 and J is TRBJ2-2, with D perhaps TRBD2 (6 bases). This CDR3 contains 15 residues. From germline, CDR1 is LNHDA and CDR2 SQIVND (reference sequence). With 3 bases removed from V and 6 bases from J, the gap between germline ends came to 14 bases. The CDR3 is CASSIWPGTAGELFF. The CDR3 DNA is TGTGCCAGTAGTATTTGGCCAGGGACTGCCGGGGAGCTGTTTTTT.